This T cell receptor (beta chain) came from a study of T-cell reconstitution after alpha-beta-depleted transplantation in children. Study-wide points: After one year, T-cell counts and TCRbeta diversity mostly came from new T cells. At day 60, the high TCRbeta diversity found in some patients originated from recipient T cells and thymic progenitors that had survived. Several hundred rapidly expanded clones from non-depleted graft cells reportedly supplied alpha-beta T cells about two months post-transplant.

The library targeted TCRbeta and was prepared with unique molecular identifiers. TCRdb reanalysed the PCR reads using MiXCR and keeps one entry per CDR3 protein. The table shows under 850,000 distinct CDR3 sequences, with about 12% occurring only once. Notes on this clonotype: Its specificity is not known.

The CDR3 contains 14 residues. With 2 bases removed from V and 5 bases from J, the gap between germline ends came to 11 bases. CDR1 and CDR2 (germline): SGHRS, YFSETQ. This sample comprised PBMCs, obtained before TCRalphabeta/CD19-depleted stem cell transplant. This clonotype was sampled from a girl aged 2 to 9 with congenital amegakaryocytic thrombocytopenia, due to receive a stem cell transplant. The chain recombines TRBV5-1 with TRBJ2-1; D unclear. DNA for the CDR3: TGCGCCAGCAGCTTCTACCAGGCCCACAATGAGCAGTTCTTC. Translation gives CASSFYQAHNEQFF. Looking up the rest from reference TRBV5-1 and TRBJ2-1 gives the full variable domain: KAGVTQTPRYLIKTRGQQVTLSCSPISGHRSVSWYQQTPGQGLQFLFEYFSETQRNKGNFPGRFSGRQFSNSRSEMNVSTLELGDSALYLCASSFYQAHNEQFFGPGTRLTVL.